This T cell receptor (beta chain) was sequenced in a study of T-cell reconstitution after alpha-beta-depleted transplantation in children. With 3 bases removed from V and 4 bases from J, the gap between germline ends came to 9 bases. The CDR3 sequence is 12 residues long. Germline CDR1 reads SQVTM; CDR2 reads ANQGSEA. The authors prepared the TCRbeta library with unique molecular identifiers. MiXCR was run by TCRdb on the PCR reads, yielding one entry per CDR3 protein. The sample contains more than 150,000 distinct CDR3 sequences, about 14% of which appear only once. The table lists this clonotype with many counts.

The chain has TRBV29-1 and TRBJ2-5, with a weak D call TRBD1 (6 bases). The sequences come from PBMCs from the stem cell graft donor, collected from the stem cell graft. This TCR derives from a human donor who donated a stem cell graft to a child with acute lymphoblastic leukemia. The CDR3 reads CSVEFRGETQYF. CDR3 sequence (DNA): TGCAGCGTTGAGTTCAGGGGAGAGACCCAGTACTTC.